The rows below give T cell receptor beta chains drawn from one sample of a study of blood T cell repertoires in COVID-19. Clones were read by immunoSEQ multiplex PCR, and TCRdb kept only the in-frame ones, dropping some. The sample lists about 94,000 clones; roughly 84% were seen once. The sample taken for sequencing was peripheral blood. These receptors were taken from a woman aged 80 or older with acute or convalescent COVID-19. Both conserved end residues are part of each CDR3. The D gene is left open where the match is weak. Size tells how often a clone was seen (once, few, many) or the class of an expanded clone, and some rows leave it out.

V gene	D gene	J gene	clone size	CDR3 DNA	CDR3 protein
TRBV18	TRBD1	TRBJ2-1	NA	TGTGCCAGCTCACCGGGGACAGACAATGAGCAGTTCTTC	CASSPGTDNEQFF
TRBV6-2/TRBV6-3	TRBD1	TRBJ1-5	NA	TGTGCCAGCAGCTCCTGGACAGGGAGCAATCAGCCCCAGCATTTT	CASSSWTGSNQPQHF
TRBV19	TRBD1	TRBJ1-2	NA	TGTGCCAGTAGTCCTACGACAGGGGGGCTTAGCTACACCTTC	CASSPTTGGLSYTF
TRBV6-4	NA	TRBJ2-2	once	TGTGCCAGCAGACAGGGACCAAACACCGGGGAGCTGTTTTTT	CASRQGPNTGELFF
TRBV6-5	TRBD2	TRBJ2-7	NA	TGTGCCAGCAGTTACGGGACTAGCGGGAGAAGGGGCGAGCAGTACTTC	CASSYGTSGRRGEQYF
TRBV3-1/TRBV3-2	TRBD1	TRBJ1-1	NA	TGTGCCAGCAGCCTAGTGACAGGGGCTGGGAACACTGAAGCTTTCTTT	CASSLVTGAGNTEAFF
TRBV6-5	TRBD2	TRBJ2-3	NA	TGTGCCAGCAGCCAGCGGGGGGGCACAGATACGCAGTATTTT	CASSQRGGTDTQYF
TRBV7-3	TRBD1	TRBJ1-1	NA	TGTGCCAGCAGCTTAAGGACAGGGAGGGACACTGAAGCTTTCTTT	CASSLRTGRDTEAFF
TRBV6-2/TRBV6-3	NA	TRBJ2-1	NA	TGTGCCAGCGGTTTATATAACAATGAGCAGTTCTTC	CASGLYNNEQFF
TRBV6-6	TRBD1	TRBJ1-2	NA	TGTGCCAGCATCCTCCGACAGGGTGGCGGCTACACCTTC	CASILRQGGGYTF
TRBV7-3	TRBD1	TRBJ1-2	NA	TGTGCCAGCAGCTCAGGGACAGGGGTGGATGGCTACACCTTC	CASSSGTGVDGYTF
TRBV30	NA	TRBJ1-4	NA	TGTGCCTGGAGTATTAGTAATGAAAAACTGTTTTTT	CAWSISNEKLFF
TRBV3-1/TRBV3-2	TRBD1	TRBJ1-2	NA	TGTGCCAGCAGTCACCCGGGACAGGGGAGAGGCTACACCTTC	CASSHPGQGRGYTF
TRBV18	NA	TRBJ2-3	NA	TGTGCCAGCTCACCAGCAGGGATCACAGATACGCAGTATTTT	CASSPAGITDTQYF
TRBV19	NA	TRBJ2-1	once	TGTGCCAGTAGTATAGTTAGGGGAGGGCAGTTCTTC	CASSIVRGGQFF
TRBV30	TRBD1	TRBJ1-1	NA	TGTGCCTGGAATTCGGACAGGGTGGGGACTGAAGCTTTCTTT	CAWNSDRVGTEAFF
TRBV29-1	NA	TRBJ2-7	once	TGCAGCGTTGAAGCGGGGAGAAAACCCTACGAGCAGTACTTC	CSVEAGRKPYEQYF
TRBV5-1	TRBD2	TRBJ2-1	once	TGCGCCAGCAGCTTGGGTAGCGGGTGGAGAAATGAGCAGTTCTTC	CASSLGSGWRNEQFF
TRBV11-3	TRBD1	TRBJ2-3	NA	TGTGCCAGCAGCCTCGGGACAGGGGCATCATTCACCACAGATACGCAGTATTTT	CASSLGTGASFTTDTQYF
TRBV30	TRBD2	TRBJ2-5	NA	TGTGCCTGGAGTGTACTCGGGGGGGAGACCCAGTACTTC	CAWSVLGGETQYF
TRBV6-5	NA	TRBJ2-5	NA	TGTGCCAGCAGGGGCAGACCGGGAAGAGAGACCCAGTACTTC	CASRGRPGRETQYF
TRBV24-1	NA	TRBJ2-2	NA	TGTGCCACCAGTGATACGCGGAACACCGGGGAGCTGTTTTTT	CATSDTRNTGELFF
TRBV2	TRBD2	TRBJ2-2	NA	TGTGCCAGCAGTGTTGCTAGCGGGACCGCCGGGGAGCTGTTTTTT	CASSVASGTAGELFF
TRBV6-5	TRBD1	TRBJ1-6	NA	TGTGCCAGCAGTCTTCAGACAGGGGGACAATCACCCCTCCACTTT	CASSLQTGGQSPLHF
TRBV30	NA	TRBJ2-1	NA	TGTGCCTGGAGTGTATCCCGGGAGCAGTTCTTC	CAWSVSREQFF
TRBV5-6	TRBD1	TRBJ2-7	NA	TGTGCCAGCAGCTTGGGGGACAGGCCAGACTTC	CASSLGDRPDF
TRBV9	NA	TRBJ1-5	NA	TGTGCCAGCAGCGCTCATCCGGGGTTCGGTCAGCCCCAGCATTTT	CASSAHPGFGQPQHF
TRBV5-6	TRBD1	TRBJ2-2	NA	TGTGCCAGCAGCTTGAGGGCAGGGGGCACCGGGGAGCTGTTTTTT	CASSLRAGGTGELFF
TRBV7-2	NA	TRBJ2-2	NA	TGTGCCAGCAGCTTAGTCGGTTACACCGGGGAGCTGTTTTTT	CASSLVGYTGELFF
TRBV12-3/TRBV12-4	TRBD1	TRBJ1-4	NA	TGTGCCAGCACGCCCCGGACAGGGGGGAAACTGTTTTTT	CASTPRTGGKLFF
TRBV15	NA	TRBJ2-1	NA	TGTGCCACCAGCAGAGAGTCTAGTGCTCTTTACAATGAGCAGTTCTTC	CATSRESSALYNEQFF
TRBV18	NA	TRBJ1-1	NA	TGTGCCAGCTCACTAGCGAACACTGAAGCTTTCTTT	CASSLANTEAFF
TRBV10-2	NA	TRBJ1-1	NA	TGCGCCAGCAGTGATAGGACATTAAGGAACACTGAAGCTTTCTTT	CASSDRTLRNTEAFF
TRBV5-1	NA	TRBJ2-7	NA	TGCGCCAGCAGCTTGGACGGGGCCTACGAGCAGTACTTC	CASSLDGAYEQYF
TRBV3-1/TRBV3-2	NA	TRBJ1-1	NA	TGTGCCAGCAGCCAAGAGAGGAGGTTGAACACTGAAGCTTTCTTT	CASSQERRLNTEAFF
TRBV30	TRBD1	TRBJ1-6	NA	TGTGCCTGGAGTGTGAGGCAGGGGGCTGGTAATTCACCCCTCCACTTT	CAWSVRQGAGNSPLHF
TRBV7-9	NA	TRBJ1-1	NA	TGTGCCAGCAGCTTAGACTCGGGGACTGAAGCTTTCTTT	CASSLDSGTEAFF
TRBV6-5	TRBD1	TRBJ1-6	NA	TGTGCCAGCAGTTACACCAACAGGGGGATTGGTTCACCCCTCCACTTT	CASSYTNRGIGSPLHF
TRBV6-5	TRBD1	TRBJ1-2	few	TGTGCCAGCAGTTACTCCGACTACAGGGGGCTCGGTGGCTACACCTTC	CASSYSDYRGLGGYTF
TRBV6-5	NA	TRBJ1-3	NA	TGTGCCAGCAGTCATTCCGACAGGGGAAACACCATATATTTT	CASSHSDRGNTIYF
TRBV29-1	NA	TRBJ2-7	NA	TGCAGCGTTGCTACAGGCTCCTACGAGCAGTACTTC	CSVATGSYEQYF
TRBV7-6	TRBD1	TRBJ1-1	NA	TGTGCCAGCAGCTTAGGCTACAGGGGCCGAAACACTGAAGCTTTCTTT	CASSLGYRGRNTEAFF
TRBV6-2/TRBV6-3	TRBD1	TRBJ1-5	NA	TGTGCCAGCAGTTCCCGGGACAGGGACTTGGGTCAGCCCCAGCATTTT	CASSSRDRDLGQPQHF
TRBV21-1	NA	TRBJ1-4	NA	TGTGCCAGCAGCCACCGGACAGGGCTCGAGGAAAAACTGTTTTTT	CASSHRTGLEEKLFF
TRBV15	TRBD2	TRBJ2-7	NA	TGTGCCACCAGCAGAGGTTCTAGCGGGGGTATCTACGAGCAGTACTTC	CATSRGSSGGIYEQYF
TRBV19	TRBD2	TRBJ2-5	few	TGTGCCAGTAGTAAGGGAGCGGGGGTCCAAGAGACCCAGTACTTC	CASSKGAGVQETQYF
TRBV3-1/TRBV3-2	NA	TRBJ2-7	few	TGTGCCAGCAGCCAAGAGAATCAGGGTCAGGACGAGCAGTACTTC	CASSQENQGQDEQYF
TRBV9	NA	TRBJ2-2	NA	TGTGCCAGCAGCCCTCTTACAGCGAACACCGGGGAGCTGTTTTTT	CASSPLTANTGELFF
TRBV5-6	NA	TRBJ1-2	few	TGTGCCAGCAGTCGAACGGGAGGGTCTACCTATGGCTACACCTTC	CASSRTGGSTYGYTF
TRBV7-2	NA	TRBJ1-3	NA	TGTGCCAGCAGCCCCAGGAGGGTATCGTCTGGAAACACCATATATTTT	CASSPRRVSSGNTIYF
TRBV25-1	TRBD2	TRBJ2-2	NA	TGTGCCAGCAGTGACCCCAGCGGGGGAACCGGGGAGCTGTTTTTT	CASSDPSGGTGELFF
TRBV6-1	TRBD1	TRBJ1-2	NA	TGTGCCAGCAGTGAAGGGACAGGTACTAACTATGGCTACACCTTC	CASSEGTGTNYGYTF